This T cell receptor (beta chain) derives from a study of cytomegalovirus exposure and HLA in healthy donors. A multiplex PCR was run with 60 Vbeta primers and 13 Jbeta primers. Clones were sequenced by immunoSEQ multiplex PCR, and TCRdb holds only the in-frame ones, with some missing. The sample has over 200,000 clones, around 89% seen once. Donors consisted of healthy bone marrow donors. Study observations and caveats: In vitro experiments confirmed that a few CMV-associated chains were specific for CMV antigens. Most likely, a cluster of highly shared sequence variants arose as a sequencing artifact.

V gave up 5 bases and J gave up 4 bases; unmatched junction bases: 13. The CDR3 loop spans 16 amino acids. Per germline, CDR1 MNHEY and CDR2 SMNVEV (reference sequence). This clone came up once. Antigen unknown. The sequence derives from a woman aged 18-35 years in good health and CMV-seronegative. This rearrangement joins TRBV27 to TRBJ1-2, with 7 positions matching TRBD1. Sequencing was performed on PBMCs. Here the CDR3 reads CASSQRDSPNLYGYTF. The DNA for the CDR3 is TGTGCCAGCAGTCAGAGGGACAGTCCTAACCTCTATGGCTACACCTTC.